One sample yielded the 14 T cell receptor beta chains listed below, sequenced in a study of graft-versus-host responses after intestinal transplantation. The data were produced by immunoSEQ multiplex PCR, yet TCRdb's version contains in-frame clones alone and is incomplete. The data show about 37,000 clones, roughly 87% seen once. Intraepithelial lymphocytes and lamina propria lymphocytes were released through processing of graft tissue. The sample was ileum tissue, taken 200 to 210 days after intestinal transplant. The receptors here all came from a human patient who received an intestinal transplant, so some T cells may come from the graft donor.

CDR3 sequence reads: CASSLTWGAGQTYEQYF. The CDR3 bases are TGTGCCAGCAGTTTAACTTGGGGTGCGGGACAGACCTACGAGCAGTACTTC. The gene calls are TRBV28 and TRBJ2-7, with D perhaps TRBD1 (7 bases). V was shortened by 2 bases and J by 2 bases, with 19 bases between the two germline ends. CDR1 is MDHEN, CDR2 SYDVKM, per germline. There are 17 residues in the CDR3. Filled out from reference TRBV28 and TRBJ2-7, the complete variable domain reads DVKVTQSSRYLVKRTGEKVFLECVQDMDHENMFWYRQDPGLGLRLIYFSYDVKMKEKGDIPEGYSVSREKKERFSLILESASTNQTSMYLCASSLTWGAGQTYEQYFGPGTRLTVT.

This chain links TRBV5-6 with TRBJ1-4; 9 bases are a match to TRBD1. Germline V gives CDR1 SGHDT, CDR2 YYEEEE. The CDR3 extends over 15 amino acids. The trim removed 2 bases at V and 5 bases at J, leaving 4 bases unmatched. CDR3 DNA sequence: TGTGCCAGCAGCTTTACCGGGACAGGGAATGAAAAACTGTTTTTT. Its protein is CASSFTGTGNEKLFF.

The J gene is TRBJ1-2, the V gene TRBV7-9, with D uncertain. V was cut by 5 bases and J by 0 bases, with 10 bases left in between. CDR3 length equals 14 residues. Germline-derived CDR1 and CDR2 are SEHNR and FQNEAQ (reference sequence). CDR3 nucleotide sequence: TGTGCCAGCAGCCCCCCTCGAGCTAACTATGGCTACACCTTC. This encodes CASSPPRANYGYTF.

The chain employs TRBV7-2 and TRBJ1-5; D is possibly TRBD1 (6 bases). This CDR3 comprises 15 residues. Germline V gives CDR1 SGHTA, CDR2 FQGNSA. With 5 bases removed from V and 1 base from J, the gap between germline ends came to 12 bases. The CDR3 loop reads CASSDRTASNQPQHF. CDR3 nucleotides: TGTGCCAGCAGCGATCGGACAGCCAGCAATCAGCCCCAGCATTTT.

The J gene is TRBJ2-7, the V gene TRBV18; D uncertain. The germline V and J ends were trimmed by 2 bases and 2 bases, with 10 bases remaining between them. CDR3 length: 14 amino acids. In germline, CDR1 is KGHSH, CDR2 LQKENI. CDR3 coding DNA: TGTGCCAGCTCACCAGCCAGTCCCCCCTACGAGCAGTACTTC. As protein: CASSPASPPYEQYF. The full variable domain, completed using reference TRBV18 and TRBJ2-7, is NAGVMQNPRHLVRRRGQEARLRCSPMKGHSHVYWYRQLPEEGLKFMVYLQKENIIDESGMPKERFSAEFPKEGPSILRIQQVVRGDSAAYFCASSPASPPYEQYFGPGTRLTVT.

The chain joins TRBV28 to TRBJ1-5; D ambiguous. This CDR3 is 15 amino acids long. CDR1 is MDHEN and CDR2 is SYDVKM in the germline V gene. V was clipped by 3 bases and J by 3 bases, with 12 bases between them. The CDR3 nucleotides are TGTGCCAGCAGTTTGGTGGAGGGAAACAATCAGCCCCAGCATTTT. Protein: CASSLVEGNNQPQHF. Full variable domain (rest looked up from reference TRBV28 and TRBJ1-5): DVKVTQSSRYLVKRTGEKVFLECVQDMDHENMFWYRQDPGLGLRLIYFSYDVKMKEKGDIPEGYSVSREKKERFSLILESASTNQTSMYLCASSLVEGNNQPQHFGDGTRLSIL.

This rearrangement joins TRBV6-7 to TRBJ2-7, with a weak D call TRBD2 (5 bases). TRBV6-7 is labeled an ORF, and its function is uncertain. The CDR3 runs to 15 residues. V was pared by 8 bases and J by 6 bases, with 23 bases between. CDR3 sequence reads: CASSRPGLRRIEQYF. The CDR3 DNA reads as TGTGCCAGCTCCCGTCCGGGGTTGAGGAGAATCGAGCAGTACTTC.

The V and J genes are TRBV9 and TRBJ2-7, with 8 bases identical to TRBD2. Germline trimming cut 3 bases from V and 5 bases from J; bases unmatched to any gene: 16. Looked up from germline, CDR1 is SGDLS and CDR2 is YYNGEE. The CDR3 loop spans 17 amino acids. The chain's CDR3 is CASSAQGSGAGVHEQYF. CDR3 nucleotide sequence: TGTGCCAGCAGCGCCCAGGGGTCGGGAGCGGGAGTCCACGAGCAGTACTTC.

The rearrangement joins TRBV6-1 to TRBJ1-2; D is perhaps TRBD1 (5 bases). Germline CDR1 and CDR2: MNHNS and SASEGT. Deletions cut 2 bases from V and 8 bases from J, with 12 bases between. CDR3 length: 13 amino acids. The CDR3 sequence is CASSERGPVGYTF. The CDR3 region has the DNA TGTGCCAGCAGTGAACGGGGACCTGTCGGCTACACCTTC.

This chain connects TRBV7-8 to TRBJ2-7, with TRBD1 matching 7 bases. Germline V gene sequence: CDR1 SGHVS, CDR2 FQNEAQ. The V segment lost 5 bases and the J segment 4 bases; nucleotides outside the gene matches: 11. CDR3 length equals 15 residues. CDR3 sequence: CASSLPQGTRYEQYF. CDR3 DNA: TGTGCCAGCAGCCTCCCACAGGGGACACGGTACGAGCAGTACTTC. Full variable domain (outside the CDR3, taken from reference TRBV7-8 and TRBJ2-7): GAGVSQSPRYKVAKRGQDVALRCDPISGHVSLFWYQQALGQGPEFLTYFQNEAQLDKSGLPSDRFFAERPEGSVSTLKIQRTQQEDSAVYLCASSLPQGTRYEQYFGPGTRLTVT.

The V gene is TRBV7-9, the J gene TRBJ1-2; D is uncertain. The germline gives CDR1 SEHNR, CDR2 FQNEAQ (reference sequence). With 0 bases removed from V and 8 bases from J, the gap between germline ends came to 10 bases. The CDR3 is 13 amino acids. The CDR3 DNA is TGTGCCAGCAGCTTAGCGCGGGGTCGAGGCTACACCTTC. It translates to CASSLARGRGYTF.

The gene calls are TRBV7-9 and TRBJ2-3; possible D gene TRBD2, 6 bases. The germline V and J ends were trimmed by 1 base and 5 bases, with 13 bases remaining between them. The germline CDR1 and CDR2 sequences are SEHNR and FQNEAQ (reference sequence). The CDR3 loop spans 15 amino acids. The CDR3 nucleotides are TGTGCCAGCAGCTTAGGTCTCGGGGAGGTAGATACGCAGTATTTT. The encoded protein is CASSLGLGEVDTQYF.

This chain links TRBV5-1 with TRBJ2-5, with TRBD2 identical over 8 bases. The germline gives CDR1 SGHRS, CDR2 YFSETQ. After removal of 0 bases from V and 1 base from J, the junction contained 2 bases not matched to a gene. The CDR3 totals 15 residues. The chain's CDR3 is CASSLAGTSQETQYF. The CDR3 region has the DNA TGCGCCAGCAGCTTGGCCGGGACTAGCCAAGAGACCCAGTACTTC. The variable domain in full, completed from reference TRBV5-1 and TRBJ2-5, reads KAGVTQTPRYLIKTRGQQVTLSCSPISGHRSVSWYQQTPGQGLQFLFEYFSETQRNKGNFPGRFSGRQFSNSRSEMNVSTLELGDSALYLCASSLAGTSQETQYFGPGTRLLVL.

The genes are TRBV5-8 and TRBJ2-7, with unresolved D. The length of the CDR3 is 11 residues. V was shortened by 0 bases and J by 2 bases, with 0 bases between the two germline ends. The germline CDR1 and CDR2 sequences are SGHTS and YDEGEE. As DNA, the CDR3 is TGTGCCAGCAGCTTGGCCTACGAGCAGTACTTC. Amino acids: CASSLAYEQYF. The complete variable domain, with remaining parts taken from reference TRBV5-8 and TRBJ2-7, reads EAGVTQSPTHLIKTRGQQATLRCSPISGHTSVYWYQQALGLGLQFLLWYDEGEERNRGNFPPRFSGRQFPNYSSELNVNALELEDSALYLCASSLAYEQYFGPGTRLTVT.